This TCR beta chain came from a study of cytomegalovirus exposure and HLA in healthy donors. General study findings and limits: A missense variant in DCLRE1C was later tied to TCR beta V- and J-gene trimming.

This CDR3 has 14 residues. Trimming took off 0 bases at V and 10 bases at J, with 16 bases between the two ends. In germline, CDR1 is WNHNN, CDR2 SYGVQD (reference sequence). Donors showed nominal health when sampled, although they likely had unrecorded immune exposures. The PCR made use of 60 Vbeta and 13 Jbeta primers. TCRdb keeps only in-frame clones here, not all; method: immunoSEQ multiplex PCR. The table gives approximately 75,000 clones; the top ten clones make up approximately 5.4% of it. Points on this clone: Its target is unknown.

This TCR was recovered from a man aged 35 to 55 in good health and CMV-seronegative. The sample taken for sequencing was PBMCs. The V call is TRBV10-1, the J call TRBJ2-7; a weak D match, TRBD1 (6 bases). The CDR3 nucleotides are TGCGCCAGCAGTGAGTCGACATCCGGGACATACCAGTACTTC. Protein: CASSESTSGTYQYF.